These 31 T cell receptor beta chains came from one sample sequenced in a study of cytomegalovirus exposure and HLA in healthy donors (TCRdb year 2017). The method was the immunoSEQ multiplex PCR assay. For the multiplex PCR, a mixture combining 60 forward primers for TCR Vbeta segments and 13 reverse primers for TCR Jbeta segments was used. TCRdb limited this immuneACCESS table to in-frame rearrangements with V and J called. A share of clones is missing; checked studies link under half to unresolved V genes, and the rest is unexplained. The sample table records 150,000 or so clones; around 74% of these occur just once. Around 4.5% of the sample rests with the top ten. Sequenced: PBMCs. The receptors were sampled from a man aged 18 to 35 in good health and CMV-seropositive.

This chain joins TRBV5-6 and TRBJ1-2; D call uncertain. CDR3 length: 15 amino acids. Trimming took 4 bases from V and 0 from J, leaving 13 bases between them. CDR1 and CDR2 from the germline V gene are SGHDT and YYEEEE. CDR3 residues: CASSRVEAANYGYTF. In DNA, the CDR3 is TGTGCCAGCAGCCGGGTAGAGGCAGCTAACTATGGCTACACCTTC.

This clone was observed a handful of times. J is TRBJ2-5 and V is TRBV27; 10 bases are shared with TRBD2. The germline CDR1 and CDR2 sequences are MNHEY and SMNVEV (reference sequence). V was clipped by 5 bases and J by 3 bases; unmatched bases: 3. This CDR3 spans 14 amino acids. CDR3 loop: CASSQGLAEETQYF. Written as DNA, the CDR3 is TGTGCCAGCAGTCAAGGACTAGCGGAAGAGACCCAGTACTTC.

The gene calls are TRBV29-1 and TRBJ1-2; possibly TRBD1 for D (6 bases). This CDR3 is built from 15 residues. Germline CDR1 reads SQVTM; CDR2 reads ANQGSEA. The germline V and J ends were trimmed by 4 bases and 8 bases, with 23 bases remaining between them. CDR3 loop: CSVGAGGGRISGYTF. Here the CDR3 DNA reads TGCAGCGTTGGCGCGGGGGGCGGTCGAATAAGCGGCTACACCTTC.

In its sample, this clone was seen a few times. The genes are TRBV6-1 and TRBJ1-6; 8 bases map to TRBD1. The CDR3 spans 15 residues. V was pared by 3 bases and J by 7 bases, with 5 bases of the junction left unmatched. Germline CDR1 reads MNHNS; CDR2 reads SASEGT. This CDR3 is CASSDLDRVNSPLHF. The CDR3 DNA sequence: TGTGCCAGCAGTGACTTGGACAGGGTCAATTCACCCCTCCACTTT.

This chain connects TRBV6-5 to TRBJ2-1; tentatively, D is TRBD2 (6 bases). Trimming left V 4 bases short and J 6 bases short, with 13 bases between. The length of the CDR3 is 14 residues. Germline V gene data show CDR1 as MNHEY and CDR2 as SVGAGI. This CDR3 reads CASSSGTGLNEQFF. In DNA form, the CDR3 reads TGTGCCAGCAGTTCCGGGACTGGGCTCAATGAGCAGTTCTTC.

CDR3 DNA: TGTGCCTGGATGGGCGGCAGCCGGCGGGCTTCCTACAATGAGCAGTTCTTC. Its protein product is CAWMGGSRRASYNEQFF. This rearrangement joins TRBV30 to TRBJ2-1, with a possible D match to TRBD2 (5 bases). The V gene lost 4 bases and the J gene lost 1 base, with 20 bases spanning the gap. This CDR3 comprises 17 residues. Germline lookup yields CDR1 GTSNPN and CDR2 SVGIG (reference sequence).

This clone was seen a handful of times. The chain joins TRBV5-6 to TRBJ2-7; 12 bases align to TRBD1. This CDR3 region has 14 residues. V lost 4 bases to trimming and J lost 2 bases; unmatched junction nucleotides: 1. The germline V gene encodes CDR1 SGHDT and CDR2 YYEEEE. CDR3 protein: CASSGTGGPYEQYF. DNA for the CDR3: TGTGCCAGCAGCGGGACAGGGGGCCCCTACGAGCAGTACTTC.

The chain links TRBV19 to TRBJ2-1; TRBD2 matches at 11 bases. The CDR3 runs 14 residues. The germline V gene encodes CDR1 LNHDA and CDR2 SQIVND (reference sequence). V gave up 6 bases and J gave up 4 bases; unmatched junction bases: 2. CDR3 sequence reads: CASRLAGGYNEQFF. The CDR3 region has the DNA TGTGCCAGTAGGTTAGCGGGGGGGTACAATGAGCAGTTCTTC. The variable domain in full, with the rest retrieved from reference TRBV19 and TRBJ2-1, is DGGITQSPKYLFRKEGQNVTLSCEQNLNHDAMYWYRQDPGQGLRLIYYSQIVNDFQKGDIAEGYSVSREKKESFPLTVTSAQKNPTAFYLCASRLAGGYNEQFFGPGTRLTVL.

The chain couples TRBV28 to TRBJ1-5; D is unclear. V was pared by 6 bases and J by 4 bases, with 10 bases between. The CDR3 consists of 13 residues. Germline V gene data show CDR1 as MDHEN and CDR2 as SYDVKM. CDR3 residues: CASRIGVNQPQHF. The CDR3 DNA reads TGTGCCAGCAGAATCGGGGTTAATCAGCCCCAGCATTTT.

The genes are TRBV6-5 and TRBJ2-7; no definite D call. Trimming left V 0 bases short and J 4 bases short, with 13 bases between. Germline V CDR1 and CDR2: MNHEY, SVGAGI. The CDR3 consists of 15 residues. This CDR3 is CASSYSGIRPYEQYF. The CDR3 region has the DNA TGTGCCAGCAGTTACTCTGGCATACGTCCGTACGAGCAGTACTTC.

This chain connects TRBV12-1 to TRBJ2-7; the D call of TRBD2 is as the table states it, not checked on the DNA. TRBV12-1 is a documented pseudogene. The CDR3 length is 15 residues. For the CDR3, the DNA is TGTGCCAGCAGCCCCCTTGTGACTAGTTGGAACGAGCAGTACTTC. Translated: CASSPLVTSWNEQYF.

This clone was seen more than once but under ten times. V and J are TRBV5-6 and TRBJ1-3; the match to TRBD1 covers 7 bases. The CDR3 loop spans 17 amino acids. The germline V gene has CDR1 SGHDT and CDR2 YYEEEE. J lost 0 bases, V lost 0 bases, and 6 bases had no gene match. The CDR3 DNA reads as TGTGCCAGCAGCTTGGGGATGTGGGACAGCTCTGGAAACACCATATATTTT. It specifies CASSLGMWDSSGNTIYF.

This clone was found a few times. CDR3 sequence: CASSLGNIQYF. Here the CDR3 DNA reads TGTGCCAGCAGTCTAGGAAACATTCAGTACTTC. The J gene is TRBJ2-4, the V gene TRBV6-6; D not certain. V lost 5 bases and J lost 6, with 5 bases in between. Germline values: CDR1 MNHNY, CDR2 SVGAGI (reference sequence). The CDR3 has 11 residues.

This clone is a singleton in its sample. An end of the junction differs from the germline gene, which may be a read error. This same CDR3 is encoded by further DNA sequences in the sample. The V call is TRBV7-9, the J call TRBJ1-4; D not certain. CDR3 length: 17 residues. Germline V gene lookup returns CDR1 SEHNR and CDR2 FQNEAQ (reference sequence). CDR3 bases: TGCGCCAGCAGCTCGAATCCCATGCGAGACTCTAATGAAAAACTGTTTTTT. It is translated as CASSSNPMRDSNEKLFF.

This clone was seen only once. The V call is TRBV6-5, the J call TRBJ2-1; 7 bases map to TRBD1. This CDR3 region has 14 residues. The germline V gene encodes CDR1 MNHEY and CDR2 SVGAGI. The V and J ends lost 4 bases and 1 base, in that order; junction bases with no gene match: 1. For the CDR3, the DNA is TGTGCCAGCAGTTCGGACAGGTCCTACAATGAGCAGTTCTTC. This encodes CASSSDRSYNEQFF.

The rearrangement links TRBV4-1 to TRBJ2-5; 10 bases align to TRBD2. Germline CDR1 MGHRA, CDR2 YSYEKL. This CDR3 is 16 amino acids long. J was trimmed by 1 base and V by 2 bases; bases with no gene match: 4. CDR3: CASSQFLAGVQETQYF. The CDR3 nucleotides are TGCGCCAGCAGCCAATTCCTAGCGGGAGTCCAAGAGACCCAGTACTTC.

This clone was seen once. The chain carries TRBV5-4 and TRBJ2-7, with 10 bases fitting TRBD1. The V segment lost 3 bases and the J segment 2 bases; nucleotides outside the gene matches: 2. The CDR3 has 14 amino acids. Germline assignment: CDR1 SGHNT and CDR2 YYREEE (reference sequence). The CDR3 DNA follows: TGTGCCAGCAGCTCCGGACAGGGGGCCTACGAGCAGTACTTC. Translating it yields CASSSGQGAYEQYF.

V gene TRBV28 combines with J gene TRBJ1-5; the D is unclear. Trimming pared 6 bases from V and 1 base from J, leaving 16 bases between. Germline V lookup: CDR1 MDHEN, CDR2 SYDVKM. This CDR3 contains 16 residues. CDR3 DNA: TGTGCCAGCAGACTACGAAGGTCAAGGAGCAATCAGCCCCAGCATTTT. This encodes CASRLRRSRSNQPQHF.

V and J are TRBV19 and TRBJ2-6; 9 positions match TRBD1. The germline CDR1 and CDR2 sequences are LNHDA and SQIVND (reference sequence). With V trimmed by 5 bases and J by 2 bases, 4 bases remained unmatched. The CDR3 is 16 residues long. The CDR3 nucleotides are TGTGCCAGTAGTCGTACAGGGGGCGCTGGGGCCAACGTCCTGACTTTC. Its protein product is CASSRTGGAGANVLTF. The full variable domain, its missing parts supplied by reference TRBV19 and TRBJ2-6, is DGGITQSPKYLFRKEGQNVTLSCEQNLNHDAMYWYRQDPGQGLRLIYYSQIVNDFQKGDIAEGYSVSREKKESFPLTVTSAQKNPTAFYLCASSRTGGAGANVLTFGAGSRLTVL.

The J gene is TRBJ2-5, the V gene TRBV5-6; 9 nucleotides agree with TRBD1. The CDR3 sequence is 17 residues long. Germline V gene data show CDR1 as SGHDT and CDR2 as YYEEEE. After removal of 0 bases from V and 5 bases from J, the junction contained 11 bases not matched to a gene. The CDR3 is CASSLVGGQGWSETQYF. In nucleotides, the CDR3 is TGTGCCAGCAGCTTGGTCGGTGGACAGGGGTGGTCGGAGACCCAGTACTTC.

This clone is a singleton in its sample. The rearrangement links TRBV29-1 to TRBJ2-7; 8 bases fit TRBD1. J lost 0 bases, V lost 5 bases, and 3 bases had no gene match. The CDR3 consists of 13 residues. From germline, CDR1 is SQVTM and CDR2 ANQGSEA. The CDR3 reads CSVTGGFSYEQYF. CDR3 bases: TGCAGCGTTACAGGGGGGTTCTCCTACGAGCAGTACTTC.

V usage is TRBV5-6 and J usage is TRBJ2-5; a possible D gene is TRBD2 (5 bases). Per germline, CDR1 SGHDT and CDR2 YYEEEE. Trimming stripped 0 bases from V and 5 bases from J, with 14 bases between. The CDR3 has 15 residues. Written as DNA, the CDR3 is TGTGCCAGCAGCTTGGGGGTGGTACGAGGGGAGACCCAGTACTTC. Translating it yields CASSLGVVRGETQYF.

The chain has TRBV28 and TRBJ2-5; the D gene is possibly TRBD2 (6 bases). The CDR3 contains 15 residues. CDR1 MDHEN and CDR2 SYDVKM come from the germline V gene. The ends were cut back, 6 bases at V and 0 bases at J, with 14 bases in the middle. The CDR3 spells CASSLGWDYQETQYF. CDR3 nucleotides: TGTGCCAGCAGCCTTGGCTGGGACTACCAAGAGACCCAGTACTTC.

On this clone: Sequence at one end of the junction differs from germline and may be a read error. The genes are TRBV29-1 and TRBJ1-3; D ambiguous. This CDR3 is 10 amino acids long. The germline gives CDR1 SQVTM, CDR2 ANQGSEA. CDR3 loop: CSVEVDTIYF. CDR3 nucleotides: TGCAGCGTCGAAGTAGACACCATATATTTT.

This clone was observed a handful of times. The chain employs TRBV29-1 and TRBJ2-1; D is possibly TRBD1 (6 bases). V lost 8 bases, J lost 5 bases, and 19 bases lay in between. This CDR3 region has 14 residues. Looked up from germline, CDR1 is SQVTM and CDR2 is ANQGSEA. In DNA, the CDR3 is TGCAGCCCTCTGCGGTCACAGGGCGACAATGAGCAGTTCTTC. Its protein product is CSPLRSQGDNEQFF.

This rearrangement joins TRBV5-4 to TRBJ1-2; 7 bases agree with TRBD1. Losses at the gene ends were 4 bases for V and 4 bases for J; bases not matched to a gene: 10. Germline CDR1 SGHNT, CDR2 YYREEE (reference sequence). The CDR3 covers 15 residues. The CDR3 coding sequence is TGTGCCAGCAGCGCCGGGACAGCCTCATCCTATGGCTACACCTTC. It is translated as CASSAGTASSYGYTF.

In this sample, this clone turned up a few times. This rearrangement joins TRBV6-5 to TRBJ1-6; no definite D call. Germline V lookup: CDR1 MNHEY, CDR2 SVGAGI. Trimming pared 3 bases from V and 10 bases from J, leaving 10 bases between. CDR3 length: 13 amino acids. CDR3 DNA: TGTGCCAGCAGTTATGAGACACAATCACCCCTCCACTTT. This codes for CASSYETQSPLHF.

The chain is built from TRBV28 and TRBJ2-3; D gene ambiguous. CDR1 is MDHEN and CDR2 is SYDVKM in the germline V gene. V lost 5 bases and J 0 bases, leaving 6 bases between the germline ends. This CDR3 region has 13 residues. The CDR3 sequence is CASSPGSTDTQYF. CDR3 sequence (DNA): TGTGCCAGCAGTCCCGGGAGCACAGATACGCAGTATTTT. The entire variable domain, with the rest obtained from reference TRBV28 and TRBJ2-3, is as follows: DVKVTQSSRYLVKRTGEKVFLECVQDMDHENMFWYRQDPGLGLRLIYFSYDVKMKEKGDIPEGYSVSREKKERFSLILESASTNQTSMYLCASSPGSTDTQYFGPGTRLTVL.

The gene calls are TRBV29-1 and TRBJ2-1, with TRBD2 identical over 11 bases. Trimming cost V 5 bases and J 6 bases; bases outside gene matches: 9. Per germline, CDR1 SQVTM and CDR2 ANQGSEA. CDR3 length: 15 amino acids. The CDR3 coding sequence is TGCAGCGTTCCAATAGCGGGAGGGCCTTTCAATGAGCAGTTCTTC. The encoded protein is CSVPIAGGPFNEQFF.

The V gene is TRBV5-1, the J gene TRBJ2-7, with 7 bases matching TRBD1. J lost 0 bases, V lost 3 bases, and 9 bases had no gene match. The CDR3 consists of 16 residues. CDR1 and CDR2 from the germline V gene are SGHRS and YFSETQ. In DNA, the CDR3 is TGCGCCAGCAGCTCTTACCGGGACAGCAGCTCCTACGAGCAGTACTTC. Translated, it gives CASSSYRDSSSYEQYF.

As concerns this clone: The junction does not match germline at one end; this may be a read error. V and J are TRBV7-7 and TRBJ1-3, with 9 bases fitting TRBD1. The germline gives CDR1 SSHAT, CDR2 FNYEAQ (reference sequence). CDR3 length equals 13 residues. The CDR3 protein is CASSQTGQGPLYF. The CDR3 nucleotides are TGTGCTAGCAGCCAAACCGGACAGGGGCCTCTATATTTT.